These 26 T cell receptor beta chains were all obtained from the same sample, sequenced in a study of cytomegalovirus exposure and HLA in healthy donors. It was with 60 Vbeta and 13 Jbeta primers that the PCR ran. Clones were sequenced by immunoSEQ multiplex PCR, and TCRdb holds only the in-frame ones, with some missing. This sample has about 170,000 clones, with around two thirds found just once. The sequenced sample was PBMCs. These receptors were obtained from a man aged 35 to 55 in good health and CMV-seronegative.

V and J are TRBV7-2 and TRBJ2-3; a possible D gene is TRBD2 (6 bases). Germline V gives CDR1 SGHTA, CDR2 FQGNSA. V dropped 5 bases and J dropped 7 bases, with 13 bases sitting between them. The CDR3 contains 13 residues. CDR3 nucleotide sequence: TGTGCCAGCAGCGTGCCAGCGGGTAATACGCAGTATTTT. As protein: CASSVPAGNTQYF.

This clone was seen only once. This chain joins TRBV7-2 and TRBJ2-7, with unresolved D. The CDR3 contains 14 residues. The germline V and J ends were trimmed by 7 bases and 2 bases, with 15 bases remaining between them. Germline values: CDR1 SGHTA, CDR2 FQGNSA. CDR3 sequence reads: CASTPPDKTYEQYF. The CDR3 DNA reads as TGTGCCAGCACCCCACCCGACAAAACCTACGAGCAGTACTTC.

The chain is built from TRBV12-5 and TRBJ2-7; D is possibly TRBD1 (6 bases). V was clipped by 2 bases and J by 4 bases, with 18 bases between them. The CDR3 runs 16 residues. The germline V gene has CDR1 LGHNT and CDR2 FRNRAP. CDR3 coding DNA: TGTGCTAGTGGTTTGCCGCCACCGGGACAAAATTACGAGCAGTACTTC. It is translated as CASGLPPPGQNYEQYF.

In regard to this clone: Different DNA sequences within this sample yield the same CDR3. Here the CDR3 reads CASSLGAREQYF. In DNA, the CDR3 is TGTGCCAGCAGCTTGGGGGCACGCGAGCAGTACTTC. The chain combines TRBV5-6 with TRBJ2-7, with D unclear. The CDR3 loop spans 12 amino acids. Germline CDR1 SGHDT, CDR2 YYEEEE. V shed 0 bases and J shed 6 bases, with 7 bases lying between them.

About this clone itself: Its ends do not fully match the called genes, so a read error is possible. Here the CDR3 DNA reads TGTTCCAGCAGCCGTCTGACACGTGGGCAGTTCTTC. Amino acid sequence: CSSSRLTRGQFF. The genes are TRBV7-9 and TRBJ2-1; D gene unclear. The CDR3 loop spans 12 amino acids. CDR1 and CDR2 (germline): SEHNR, FQNEAQ (reference sequence).

The chain has TRBV28 and TRBJ2-2, with 9 positions matching TRBD1. J gave up 3 bases and V 3 bases, and 8 bases lay outside the gene matches. This CDR3 has 17 residues. CDR1 is MDHEN and CDR2 is SYDVKM in the germline V gene. The CDR3 is CASSFIFGTGHTGELFF. The CDR3 bases are TGTGCCAGCAGTTTTATTTTCGGGACAGGGCACACCGGGGAGCTGTTTTTT.

The CDR3 nucleotides are TGTGCCAGCAGTGAAGAACCAGGGTCCAATTCACCCCTCCACTTT. Translating gives CASSEEPGSNSPLHF. This sequence joins TRBV6-4 and TRBJ1-6, with D possibly matching TRBD1 (5 bases). This CDR3 comprises 15 residues. In germline, CDR1 is MRHNA, CDR2 SNTAGT. Between the trimmed V and J ends, which lost 3 bases and 7 bases, there was a span of 13 bases.

J is TRBJ2-3 and V is TRBV5-8; maybe TRBD2 (6 bases). Germline loops: CDR1 SGHTS, CDR2 YDEGEE. Trimming removed 3 bases at V and 2 bases at J, with 7 bases between. The CDR3 extends over 13 amino acids. The DNA for the CDR3 is TGTGCCAGCAGCTCGGACTACACAGATACGCAGTATTTT. Protein product: CASSSDYTDTQYF.

V usage is TRBV21-1 and J usage is TRBJ1-3. TRBV21-1 is recorded as a pseudogene. The CDR3 is 17 residues long. DNA of the CDR3: TGTGCCAGCAGCAAAGGCCCCCCCGAGCACTCTGGAAACACCATATATTTT. Protein product: CASSKGPPEHSGNTIYF.

The CDR3 DNA follows: TGCGCCAGCAGCTTGGGAGCGGGAGGGAACTACGAGCAGTACTTC. Amino acid sequence: CASSLGAGGNYEQYF. This chain uses TRBV5-1 with TRBJ2-7; 10 bases are shared with TRBD2. Germline V gives CDR1 SGHRS, CDR2 YFSETQ. V was pared by 0 bases and J by 3 bases, with 3 bases of the junction left unmatched. This CDR3 has 15 residues. The full variable domain, in which reference TRBV5-1 and TRBJ2-7 provide the parts outside the CDR3, is KAGVTQTPRYLIKTRGQQVTLSCSPISGHRSVSWYQQTPGQGLQFLFEYFSETQRNKGNFPGRFSGRQFSNSRSEMNVSTLELGDSALYLCASSLGAGGNYEQYFGPGTRLTVT.

The J gene is TRBJ2-7, the V gene TRBV28, with 7 positions matching TRBD2. Germline V lookup: CDR1 MDHEN, CDR2 SYDVKM. J was trimmed by 0 bases and V by 5 bases; bases with no gene match: 4. The CDR3 spans 14 residues. CDR3 region: CASSLGDYSYEQYF. As DNA, the CDR3 is TGTGCCAGCAGTCTGGGGGACTACTCCTACGAGCAGTACTTC.

The chain joins TRBV9 to TRBJ2-5, with 12 bases matching TRBD2. V was pared by 0 bases and J by 4 bases, with 7 bases of the junction left unmatched. Germline assignment: CDR1 SGDLS and CDR2 YYNGEE. The CDR3 covers 17 residues. The CDR3 is CASSVGASGRAGETQYF. As DNA, the CDR3 is TGTGCCAGCAGCGTAGGGGCTAGCGGGAGGGCAGGAGAGACCCAGTACTTC.

This chain connects TRBV9 to TRBJ2-1, with D uncertain. The CDR3 runs 13 residues. Germline V gene data show CDR1 as SGDLS and CDR2 as YYNGEE. Trimming took off 2 bases at V and 6 bases at J, with 9 bases between the two ends. This CDR3 reads CASSVQASNEQFF. CDR3 in DNA: TGTGCCAGCAGCGTCCAAGCTAGCAATGAGCAGTTCTTC.

The chain employs TRBV30 and TRBJ1-3; possible D gene TRBD1, 5 bases. Trimming shortened V by 3 bases and J by 4 bases, and 7 bases separated the two germline ends. The germline V gene encodes CDR1 GTSNPN and CDR2 SVGIG (reference sequence). The CDR3 runs 12 residues. CDR3 DNA: TGTGCCTGGAGGACAGACGGAAACACCATATATTTT. Translation gives CAWRTDGNTIYF.

This sequence joins TRBV5-1 and TRBJ2-5, with D tentatively TRBD1 (5 bases). Near its end, the DNA agrees better with TRBJ2-7, so the J call may be wrong. Germline values: CDR1 SGHRS, CDR2 YFSETQ. The CDR3 runs to 12 residues. The CDR3 loop is CASRMDTYEQYF. The DNA for the CDR3 is TGCGCCAGCAGGATGGACACATACGAGCAGTACTTC.

The J gene is TRBJ2-7, the V gene TRBV29-1; 8 bases align to TRBD2. The germline V gene has CDR1 SQVTM and CDR2 ANQGSEA. The length of the CDR3 is 12 residues. J lost 6 bases, V lost 4 bases, and 5 bases had no gene match. The CDR3 DNA follows: TGCAGCGTTGGTAGCGGGGCACCCGAGCAGTACTTC. Encoded protein: CSVGSGAPEQYF.

The genes are TRBV5-4 and TRBJ2-2; possible D gene TRBD1, 5 bases. The germline gives CDR1 SGHNT, CDR2 YYREEE (reference sequence). Trimming stripped 1 base from V and 5 bases from J, with 9 bases between. The CDR3 has 14 residues. The CDR3, as DNA: TGTGCCAGCAGCTTGCAGGGATGGACCGGGGAGCTGTTTTTT. Amino acids: CASSLQGWTGELFF.

V usage is TRBV30 and J usage is TRBJ1-4, with TRBD1 as a possible D gene (6 bases). The CDR3 sequence is 13 residues long. The germline V and J ends were trimmed by 2 bases and 8 bases, with 12 bases remaining between them. Looked up from germline, CDR1 is GTSNPN and CDR2 is SVGIG (reference sequence). As DNA, the CDR3 is TGTGCCTGGAGTCGGGGGGCGGGAGAAAAACTGTTTTTT. Its translation: CAWSRGAGEKLFF.

The sample holds a few counts of this clone. The chain carries TRBV7-2 and TRBJ2-5, with TRBD1 identical over 8 bases. The V gene's germline CDR1 is SGHTA and CDR2 FQGNSA. V was pared by 0 bases and J by 5 bases, with 11 bases of the junction left unmatched. There are 17 residues in the CDR3. CDR3 nucleotides: TGTGCCAGCAGCTTAGCTCCACGACAGGGGAGGAAGGAGACCCAGTACTTC. Translation: CASSLAPRQGRKETQYF.

The sample holds one count of this clone. J is TRBJ1-2 and V is TRBV30; tentative D call: TRBD1 (5 bases). Trimming took 2 bases from V and 3 from J, leaving 10 bases between them. CDR1 and CDR2 from the germline V gene are GTSNPN and SVGIG (reference sequence). This CDR3 has 13 amino acids. The CDR3 loop is CAWSQGIDYGYTF. The CDR3 nucleotides are TGTGCCTGGAGTCAGGGAATAGACTATGGCTACACCTTC.

The J gene is TRBJ1-1, the V gene TRBV4-2; a weak D match, TRBD1 (6 bases). CDR3 length: 14 amino acids. Germline V gene sequence: CDR1 LGHNA, CDR2 YNFKEQ. Trimming removed 0 bases at V and 6 bases at J, with 11 bases between. CDR3 residues: CASSQERRGPEAFF. As DNA, the CDR3 is TGTGCCAGCAGCCAAGAACGCAGGGGACCTGAAGCTTTCTTT.

This chain connects TRBV6-6 to TRBJ1-1, with D maybe TRBD1 (5 bases). The CDR3 has 14 amino acids. The V and J ends lost 8 bases and 2 bases respectively, with 15 bases between them. Germline V gene data show CDR1 as MNHNY and CDR2 as SVGAGI (reference sequence). This chain's CDR3 is CASAHRQGNTEAFF. The CDR3 DNA is TGTGCCAGCGCTCACAGGCAGGGAAACACTGAAGCTTTCTTT.

Only a few counts were recorded for this clone. V gene TRBV5-1 combines with J gene TRBJ2-7, with 7 bases fitting TRBD1. CDR1 is SGHRS, CDR2 YFSETQ, per germline. This CDR3 has 15 residues. The J segment lost 6 bases and the V segment lost 1 base, leaving 10 bases of the junction unmatched. In nucleotides, the CDR3 is TGCGCCAGCAGCTTGTCCGCCGGGGCAGGGGGCGAGCAGTACTTC. It translates to CASSLSAGAGGEQYF.

The V and J genes are TRBV10-3 and TRBJ2-3; D call uncertain. Germline V lookup: CDR1 ENHRY, CDR2 SYGVKD. Between the trimmed V and J ends, which lost 7 bases and 1 base, there was a span of 6 bases. This CDR3 contains 12 residues. The CDR3 here is CAITPGTDTQYF. In DNA form, the CDR3 reads TGTGCCATCACCCCGGGCACAGATACGCAGTATTTT.

This clone was counted at least ten times. V and J are TRBV18 and TRBJ1-2, with no clear D. Germline V lookup: CDR1 KGHSH, CDR2 LQKENI. CDR3 length: 14 amino acids. Trimming left V 0 bases short and J 4 bases short, with 9 bases between. CDR3 DNA: TGTGCCAGCTCACCACCGTCAGGCCTCTATGGCTACACCTTC. As protein: CASSPPSGLYGYTF.

The rearrangement uses TRBV5-4 and TRBJ2-2; tentatively, D is TRBD1 (6 bases). V lost 4 bases to trimming and J lost 1 base, with 11 bases between them. This CDR3 has 15 amino acids. Per the germline V gene, CDR1 is SGHNT and CDR2 is YYREEE (reference sequence). For the CDR3, the DNA is TGTGCCAGCAGCCACCGGACAGTGAACACCGGGGAGCTGTTTTTT. Residues: CASSHRTVNTGELFF. Using reference TRBV5-4 and TRBJ2-2 for the parts outside the CDR3, the full variable domain is ETGVTQSPTHLIKTRGQQVTLRCSSQSGHNTVSWYQQALGQGPQFIFQYYREEENGRGNFPPRFSGLQFPNYSSELNVNALELDDSALYLCASSHRTVNTGELFFGEGSRLTVL.